This TCR beta chain was profiled in a study of blood T cell repertoires in COVID-19. Across the study: The United States, Italy and Spain provided the acute and convalescent COVID-19 samples.

Germline assignment: CDR1 SGHNT and CDR2 YYREEE (reference sequence). The ends lost 4 bases at V and 5 bases at J; junction bases unmatched: 17. The CDR3 runs 18 residues. Original processing notes: It was from reference gene primer amplification that nucleated cell counts were estimated. Sequencing was performed with immunoSEQ multiplex PCR; in TCRdb, only in-frame clones are kept and a portion is missing. The DNA was the basis for D and trimming; V, J and clone size are from that table. Here the sample spans about 130,000 clones, around four fifths being singletons. The sequenced sample was PBMCs or T cells enriched from blood (not recorded which). This TCR derives from a man aged 25 to 40 who had recovered from COVID-19. The rearrangement joins TRBV5-4 to TRBJ2-3; 9 bases are shared with TRBD2. The CDR3, as DNA: TGTGCCAGCAGCCCGCCGGGAGGAGCGGGAGGTTTAAGAGATACGCAGTATTTT. Protein sequence: CASSPPGGAGGLRDTQYF.